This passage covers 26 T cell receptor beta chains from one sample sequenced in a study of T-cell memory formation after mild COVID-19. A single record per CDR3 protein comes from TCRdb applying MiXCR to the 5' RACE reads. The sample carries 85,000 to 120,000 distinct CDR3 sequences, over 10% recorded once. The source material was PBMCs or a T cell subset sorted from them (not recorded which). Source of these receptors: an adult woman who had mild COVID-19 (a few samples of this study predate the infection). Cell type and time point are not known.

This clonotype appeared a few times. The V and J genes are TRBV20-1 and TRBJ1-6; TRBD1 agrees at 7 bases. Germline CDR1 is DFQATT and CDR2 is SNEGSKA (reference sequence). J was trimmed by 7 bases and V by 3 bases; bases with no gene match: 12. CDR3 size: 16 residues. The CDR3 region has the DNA TGCAGTGCTAGGTCCCGGGGAGGGGGCTACAATTCACCCCTCCACTTT. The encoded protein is CSARSRGGGYNSPLHF.

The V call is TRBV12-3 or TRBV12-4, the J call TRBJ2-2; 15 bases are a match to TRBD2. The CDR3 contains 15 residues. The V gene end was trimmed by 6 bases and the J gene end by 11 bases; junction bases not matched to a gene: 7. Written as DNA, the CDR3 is TGTGCCAGCAGGGGACTAGCGGGGGGCAGTAGAGAGCTGTTTTTT. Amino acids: CASRGLAGGSRELFF.

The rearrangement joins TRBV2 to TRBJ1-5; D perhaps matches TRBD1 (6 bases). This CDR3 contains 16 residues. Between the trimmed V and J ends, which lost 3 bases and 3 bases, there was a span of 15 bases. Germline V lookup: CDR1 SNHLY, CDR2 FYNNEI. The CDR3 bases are TGTGCCAGCAGTGACCTGACAGGTGACCTCAATCAGCCCCAGCATTTT. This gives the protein CASSDLTGDLNQPQHF.

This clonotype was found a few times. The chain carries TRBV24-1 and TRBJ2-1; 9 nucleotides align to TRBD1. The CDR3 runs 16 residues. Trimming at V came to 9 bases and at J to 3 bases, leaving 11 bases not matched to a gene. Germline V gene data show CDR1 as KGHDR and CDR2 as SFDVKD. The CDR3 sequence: CATGSGRQGVYNEQFF. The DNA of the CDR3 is TGTGCCACCGGGAGCGGGCGACAGGGGGTCTACAATGAGCAGTTCTTC.

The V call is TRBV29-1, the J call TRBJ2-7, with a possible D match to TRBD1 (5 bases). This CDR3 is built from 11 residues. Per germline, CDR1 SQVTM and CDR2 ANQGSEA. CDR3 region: CGGLWGHEQYF. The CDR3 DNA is TGCGGCGGCCTTTGGGGCCACGAGCAGTACTTC.

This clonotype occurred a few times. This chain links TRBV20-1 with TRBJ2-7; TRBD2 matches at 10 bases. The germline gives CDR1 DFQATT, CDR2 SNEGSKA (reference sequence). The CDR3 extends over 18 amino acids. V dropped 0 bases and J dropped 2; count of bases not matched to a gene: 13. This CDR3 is CSAREGRLAGVKAYEQYF. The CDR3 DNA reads TGCAGTGCTAGAGAAGGTCGGCTAGCGGGGGTAAAGGCCTACGAGCAGTACTTC.

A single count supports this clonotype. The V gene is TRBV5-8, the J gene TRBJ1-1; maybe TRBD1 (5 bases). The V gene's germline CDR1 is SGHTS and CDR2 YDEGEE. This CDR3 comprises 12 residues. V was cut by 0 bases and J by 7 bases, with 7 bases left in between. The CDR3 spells CASSLGGHEAFF. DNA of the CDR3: TGTGCCAGCAGCTTGGGAGGACATGAAGCTTTCTTT.

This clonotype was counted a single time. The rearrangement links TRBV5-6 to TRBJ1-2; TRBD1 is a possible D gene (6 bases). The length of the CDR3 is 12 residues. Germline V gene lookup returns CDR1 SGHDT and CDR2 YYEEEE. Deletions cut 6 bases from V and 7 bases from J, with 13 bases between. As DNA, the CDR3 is TGTGCCAGCAAGGGGGGAGGAATTGGCTACACCTTC. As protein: CASKGGGIGYTF.

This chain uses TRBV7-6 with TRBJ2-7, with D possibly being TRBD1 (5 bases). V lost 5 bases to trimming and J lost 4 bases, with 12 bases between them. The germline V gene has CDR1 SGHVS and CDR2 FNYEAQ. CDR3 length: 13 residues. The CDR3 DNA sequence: TGTGCCAGCAGCCCCTCAGGGCAATACGAGCAGTACTTC. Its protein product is CASSPSGQYEQYF.

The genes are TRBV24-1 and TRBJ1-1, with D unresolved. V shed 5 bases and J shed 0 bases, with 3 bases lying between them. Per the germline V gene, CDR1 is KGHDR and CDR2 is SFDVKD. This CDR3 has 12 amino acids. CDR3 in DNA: TGTGCCACCAGTGGGTTGAACACTGAAGCTTTCTTT. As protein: CATSGLNTEAFF.

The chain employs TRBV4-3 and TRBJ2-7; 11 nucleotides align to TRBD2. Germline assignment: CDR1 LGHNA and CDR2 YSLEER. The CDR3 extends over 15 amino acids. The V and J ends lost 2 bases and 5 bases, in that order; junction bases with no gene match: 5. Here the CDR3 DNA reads TGCGCCAGCAGCCAAACTAGCGGGAGCGTCCACGAGCAGTACTTC. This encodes CASSQTSGSVHEQYF.

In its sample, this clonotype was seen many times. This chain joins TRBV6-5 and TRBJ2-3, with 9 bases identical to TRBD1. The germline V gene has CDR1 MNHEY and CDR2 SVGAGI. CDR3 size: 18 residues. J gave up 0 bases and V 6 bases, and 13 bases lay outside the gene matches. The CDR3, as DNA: TGTGCCAGCAGACCCCGGGACAGGGTAGGGGGTAGCACAGATACGCAGTATTTT. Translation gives CASRPRDRVGGSTDTQYF.

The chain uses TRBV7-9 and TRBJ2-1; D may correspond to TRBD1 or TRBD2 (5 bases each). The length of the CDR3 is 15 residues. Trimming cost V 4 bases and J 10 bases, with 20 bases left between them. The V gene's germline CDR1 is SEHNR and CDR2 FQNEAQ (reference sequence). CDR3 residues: CASSSPSGLAGEQFF. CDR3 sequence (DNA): TGTGCCAGCAGCTCGCCCTCAGGGCTAGCTGGAGAGCAGTTCTTC.

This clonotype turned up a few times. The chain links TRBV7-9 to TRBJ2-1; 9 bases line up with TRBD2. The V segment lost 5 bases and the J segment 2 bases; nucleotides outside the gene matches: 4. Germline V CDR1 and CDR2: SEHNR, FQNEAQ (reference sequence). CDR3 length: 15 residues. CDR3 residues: CASSQLAGTYNEQFF. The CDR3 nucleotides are TGTGCCAGCAGCCAGCTAGCGGGAACCTACAATGAGCAGTTCTTC.

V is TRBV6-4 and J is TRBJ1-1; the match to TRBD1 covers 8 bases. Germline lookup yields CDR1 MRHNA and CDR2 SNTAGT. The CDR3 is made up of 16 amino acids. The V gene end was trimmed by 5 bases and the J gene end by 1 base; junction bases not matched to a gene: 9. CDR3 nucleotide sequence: TGTGCCAGCAGTAATACCTACAGGGGGGCGAACACTGAAGCTTTCTTT. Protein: CASSNTYRGANTEAFF.

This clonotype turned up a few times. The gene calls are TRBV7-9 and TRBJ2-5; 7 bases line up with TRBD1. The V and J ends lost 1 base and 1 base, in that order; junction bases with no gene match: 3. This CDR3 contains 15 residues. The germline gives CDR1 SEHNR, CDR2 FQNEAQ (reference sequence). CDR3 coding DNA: TGTGCCAGCAGCTTAGGTACAGGGGTCCAAGAGACCCAGTACTTC. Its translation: CASSLGTGVQETQYF.

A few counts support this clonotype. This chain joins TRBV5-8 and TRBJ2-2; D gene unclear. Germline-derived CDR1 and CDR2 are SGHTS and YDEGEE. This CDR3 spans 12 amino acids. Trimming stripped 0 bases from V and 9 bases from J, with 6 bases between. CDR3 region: CASSLVNRELFF. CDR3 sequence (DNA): TGTGCCAGCAGCTTGGTCAACAGGGAGCTGTTTTTT.

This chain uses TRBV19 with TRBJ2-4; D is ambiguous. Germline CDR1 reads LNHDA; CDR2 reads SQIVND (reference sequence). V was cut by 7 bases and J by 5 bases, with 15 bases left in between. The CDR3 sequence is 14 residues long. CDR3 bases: TGTGCCAGTACGATTGGCAGAATGCAAAACATTCAGTACTTC. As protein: CASTIGRMQNIQYF.

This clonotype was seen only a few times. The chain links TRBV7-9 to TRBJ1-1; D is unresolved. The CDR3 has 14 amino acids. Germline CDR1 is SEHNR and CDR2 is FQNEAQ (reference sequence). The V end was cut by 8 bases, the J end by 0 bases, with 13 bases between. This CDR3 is CASRQATMNTEAFF. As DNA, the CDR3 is TGTGCCAGCCGACAAGCAACAATGAACACTGAAGCTTTCTTT.

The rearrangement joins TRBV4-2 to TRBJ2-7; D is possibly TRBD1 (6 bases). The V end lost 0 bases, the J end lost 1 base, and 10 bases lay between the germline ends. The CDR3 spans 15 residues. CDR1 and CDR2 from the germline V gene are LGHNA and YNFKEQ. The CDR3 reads CASSQEGTPSYEQYF. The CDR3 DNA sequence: TGTGCCAGCAGCCAAGAGGGGACACCATCCTACGAGCAGTACTTC.

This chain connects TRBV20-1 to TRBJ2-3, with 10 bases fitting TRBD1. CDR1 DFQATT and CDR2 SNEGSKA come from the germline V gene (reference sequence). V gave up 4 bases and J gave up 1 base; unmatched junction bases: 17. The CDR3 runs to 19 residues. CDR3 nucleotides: TGCAGTGCTACCGGGACAGGGGTGATGAACCTACGACGCACAGATACGCAGTATTTT. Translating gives CSATGTGVMNLRRTDTQYF.

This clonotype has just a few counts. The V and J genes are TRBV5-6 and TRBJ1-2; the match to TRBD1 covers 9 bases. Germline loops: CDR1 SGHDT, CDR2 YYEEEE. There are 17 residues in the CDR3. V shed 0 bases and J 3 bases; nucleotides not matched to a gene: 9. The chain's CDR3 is CASSLGTGEWLYYGYTF. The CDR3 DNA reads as TGTGCCAGCAGCTTGGGGACAGGGGAATGGTTATACTATGGCTACACCTTC.

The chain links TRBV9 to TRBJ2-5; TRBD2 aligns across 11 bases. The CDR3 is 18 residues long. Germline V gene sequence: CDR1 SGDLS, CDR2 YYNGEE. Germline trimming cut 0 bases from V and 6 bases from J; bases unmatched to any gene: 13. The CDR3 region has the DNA TGTGCCAGCAGCGTAGATTCACTAGCGGGGGACGGTATCAAGACCCAGTACTTC. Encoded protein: CASSVDSLAGDGIKTQYF.

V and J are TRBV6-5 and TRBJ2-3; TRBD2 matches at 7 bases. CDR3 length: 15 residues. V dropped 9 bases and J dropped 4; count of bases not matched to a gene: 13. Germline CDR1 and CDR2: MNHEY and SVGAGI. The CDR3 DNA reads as TGTGCCAGTCGCCGGGACTACCCCCGCGCAGATACGCAGTATTTT. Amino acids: CASRRDYPRADTQYF.

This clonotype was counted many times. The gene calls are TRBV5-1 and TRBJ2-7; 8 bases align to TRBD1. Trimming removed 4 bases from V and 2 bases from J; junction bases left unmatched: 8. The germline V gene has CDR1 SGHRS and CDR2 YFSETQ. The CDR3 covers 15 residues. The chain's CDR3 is CASSPGQGITYEQYF. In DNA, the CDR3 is TGCGCCAGCAGCCCCGGACAGGGAATCACCTACGAGCAGTACTTC.

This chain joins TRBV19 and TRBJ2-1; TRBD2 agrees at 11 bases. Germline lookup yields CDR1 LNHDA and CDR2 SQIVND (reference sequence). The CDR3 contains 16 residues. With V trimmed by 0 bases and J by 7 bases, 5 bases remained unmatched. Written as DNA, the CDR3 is TGTGCCAGTAGTATAGATACTAGCGGGAGTTTAAATGAGCAGTTCTTC. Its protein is CASSIDTSGSLNEQFF.